The rows below give T cell receptor beta chains drawn from one sample of a study of T cell repertoires in cytomegalovirus infection. TCRdb re-called the reads with MiXCR, one entry per CDR3 protein. The profile covers about 740,000 distinct CDR3 sequences, with around 32% appearing a single time and about 18% taken by the ten largest. Their cognate antigens are unknown. The specimen was cultured PBMCs, collected from culture after CMV antigen stimulation. These receptors all stem from a human donor in good health (CMV status not recorded). Some clones in this sample may be carry-over from other donors' samples. The CDR3 runs from the conserved cysteine through the conserved F or W. The D gene is left open where the match is weak. Rows may omit the clone size; those that give it use once, few, many or a size class.

CDR3nt: TGTGCCAGCAGTTTTGGGAGGGACTACTCGAACACCGGGGAGCTGTTTTTT; CDR3aa: CASSFGRDYSNTGELFF; d_gene: TRBD2; v_gene: TRBV28; abundance: few; j_gene: TRBJ2-2
CDR3nt: TGTGCCAGCATGGGAACGGGGACAGAAAAACTGTTTTTT; CDR3aa: CASMGTGTEKLFF; d_gene: .; v_gene: TRBV7-2; abundance: many; j_gene: TRBJ1-4
CDR3nt: TGTGCCAGCAGTTGGGACAGCGGGAGCTCCTACAATGAGCAGTTCTTC; CDR3aa: CASSWDSGSSYNEQFF; d_gene: .; v_gene: TRBV6-1; abundance: few; j_gene: TRBJ2-1
CDR3nt: TGTGCCAGCAGCCCCACCGGCACGGGACGACTTAACTATGGCTACACCTTC; CDR3aa: CASSPTGTGRLNYGYTF; d_gene: .; v_gene: TRBV7-9; abundance: .; j_gene: TRBJ1-2
CDR3nt: TGCGCCAGCCATAATCTGACGGCTACCACAGATACGCAGTATTTT; CDR3aa: CASHNLTATTDTQYF; d_gene: .; v_gene: TRBV5-1; abundance: .; j_gene: TRBJ2-3
CDR3nt: TGTGCCAGCAGATTACCGGGACAGGGGTCGACGAACACCGGGGAGCTGTTTTTT; CDR3aa: CASRLPGQGSTNTGELFF; d_gene: TRBD1; v_gene: TRBV2; abundance: .; j_gene: TRBJ2-2
CDR3nt: TGTGCCAGCACTCCCTGGGAGTACAATGAGCAGTTCTTC; CDR3aa: CASTPWEYNEQFF; d_gene: .; v_gene: TRBV7-9; abundance: .; j_gene: TRBJ2-1
CDR3nt: TGTGCCAGCAGGGGGGGGAGAAATGAAAAACTGTTTTTT; CDR3aa: CASRGGRNEKLFF; d_gene: .; v_gene: TRBV27; abundance: once; j_gene: TRBJ1-4
CDR3nt: TGCAGTGCTAGAATGGGCCCAGGGGACAATGAGCAGTTCTTC; CDR3aa: CSARMGPGDNEQFF; d_gene: .; v_gene: TRBV20-1; abundance: few; j_gene: TRBJ2-1
CDR3nt: TGTGCCAGCAGCCAAGATCGGGACGGAAAACAGTACTTC; CDR3aa: CASSQDRDGKQYF; d_gene: .; v_gene: TRBV4-2; abundance: .; j_gene: TRBJ2-7
CDR3nt: TGCAGTGCTGACCGGCCCCCCTTAACGCAGTATTTT; CDR3aa: CSADRPPLTQYF; d_gene: .; v_gene: TRBV20-1; abundance: .; j_gene: TRBJ2-3
CDR3nt: TGTGCCAGCAGTTACGGGAGCGGGGGGGCTGGAGAGCAGTTCTTC; CDR3aa: CASSYGSGGAGEQFF; d_gene: TRBD2; v_gene: TRBV6-2/TRBV6-3; abundance: .; j_gene: TRBJ2-1
CDR3nt: TGTGCCAGCAGTTTTTCGGTCCAGCCCCAGCATTTT; CDR3aa: CASSFSVQPQHF; d_gene: .; v_gene: TRBV12-3/TRBV12-4; abundance: .; j_gene: TRBJ1-5
CDR3nt: TGTGCCAGCACCCCCGGACTAGCGGCGAACACCGGGGAGCTGTTTTTT; CDR3aa: CASTPGLAANTGELFF; d_gene: TRBD2; v_gene: TRBV6-1; abundance: few; j_gene: TRBJ2-2
CDR3nt: TGTGCCAGCAGTGACATAGGGAGAACTGGAAACACCATATATTTT; CDR3aa: CASSDIGRTGNTIYF; d_gene: .; v_gene: TRBV2; abundance: .; j_gene: TRBJ1-3